The clone carrying this T cell receptor beta chain was seen a few times. Its antigen is undetermined. The sample comes from a study of beta chain features in type 1 diabetes. Overall study results and limits: VDJ junctions sequenced from type 1 diabetes patients showed fewer insertions and more deletions.

Reverse transcribing all isolated RNA meant expressed TCRB transcripts were sequenced. Clones were read by immunoSEQ multiplex PCR, and TCRdb kept only the in-frame ones, dropping some. The sample yields roughly 230,000 clones, over 8.5% seen once. The CDR3 runs 14 residues. V shed 6 bases, J shed 3 bases, and the junction held 7 bases outside the gene matches. The germline CDR1 and CDR2 sequences are SNHLY and FYNNEI. Blood was collected once per donor into heparin, averaging about 116 mL. Material for sequencing was naive CD4+ T cells from blood. The sequence came from a young woman in good health. This chain uses TRBV2 with TRBJ2-5; TRBD1 aligns across 7 bases. In DNA, the CDR3 is TGTGCCAGCAGCCCTGGGACAGTCGAAGAGACCCAGTACTTC. Its translation is CASSPGTVEETQYF. The whole variable domain, filled in from reference TRBV2 and TRBJ2-5, reads EPEVTQTPSHQVTQMGQEVILRCVPISNHLYFYWYRQILGQKVEFLVSFYNNEISEKSEIFDDQFSVERPDGSNFTLKIRSTKLEDSAMYFCASSPGTVEETQYFGPGTRLLVL.